The clone carrying this TCR beta chain was seen just once. The antigen is undetermined. The CDR3 has 11 amino acids. Germline V gives CDR1 DFQATT, CDR2 SNEGSKA (reference sequence). The V and J ends lost 6 bases and 7 bases respectively, with 12 bases between them. The data derive from a study of T-cell memory formation after mild COVID-19. At the level of the study: Each donor largely had its own TCR clusters.

Study-level findings and limits: Still unconfirmed is whether the second-wave clones peaking on day 37 recognized SARS-CoV-2. The study detected some responding clones in pre-infection memory, suggesting cross-reactive memory joined.

The 5'RACE method, run with constant-segment primers, produced TCR alpha and TCR beta cDNA libraries (carrying sample barcodes and UMIs). TCRdb passed the 5' RACE reads through MiXCR, listing each CDR3 protein once. This table has hundreds of thousands of distinct CDR3 sequences, over 20% appearing once. The J gene is TRBJ1-2, the V gene TRBV20-1; no firm D call. The source is an adult woman who had mild COVID-19 (a few samples of this study predate the infection). Cell type and time point are not known. The sample consisted of PBMCs or a T cell subset sorted from them (not recorded which). The chain's CDR3 is CSAPRAAGYTF. DNA of the CDR3: TGCAGTGCCCCCCGGGCGGCTGGCTACACCTTC.